The rows below give T cell receptor beta chains drawn from one sample of a study of metastatic and nonmetastatic thyroid tumors. TCRdb reprocessed the PCR reads using MiXCR. Of more than 40,000 clones in the sample, 4% are singletons; the top ten hold about 9.8%. Input material: blood. The source is a female donor with papillary thyroid cancer or a benign thyroid nodule (not recorded which). Some clones in this sample may be carry-over from other donors' samples. CDR3s include the opening cysteine and the closing phenylalanine or tryptophan. The order of the fields is J gene, D gene, clone size, V gene, CDR3 DNA, CDR3 protein. The D gene is left open where the match is weak. Expanded clones are given a class, and other clones once, few, many or no size at all.

TRBJ1-6 | - | - | TRBV28 | TGTGCCAGCAGTTTAACTAGGGCGAATAATTCACCCCTCCACTTT | CASSLTRANNSPLHF
TRBJ2-3 | - | many | TRBV9 | TGTGCCAGCAGCCCCCTGAGCACAGATACGCAGTATTTT | CASSPLSTDTQYF
TRBJ2-1 | TRBD2 | many | TRBV7-9 | TGTGCCAGCATCGGGGCGGCGGGAGGTCATGAGCAGTTCTTC | CASIGAAGGHEQFF
TRBJ2-3 | - | few | TRBV5-1 | TGCGCCAGCAGCTTGGCCGGGGCAGGCCGCACAGATGCGCAGTATTTT | CASSLAGAGRTDAQYF
TRBJ2-3 | TRBD2 | many | TRBV11-2 | TGTGCCAGCAGCTCGTGGCCGGGGACTAGCGGGAGTCCCAGCACAGATACGCAGTATTTT | CASSSWPGTSGSPSTDTQYF
TRBJ2-2 | TRBD2 | many | TRBV12-3/TRBV12-4 | TGTGCCAGCAACGTACGGTTAGCGGGAACCGGGGAGCTGTTTTTT | CASNVRLAGTGELFF
TRBJ2-7 | - | - | TRBV12-3/TRBV12-4 | TGTGCCAGCAGCTGGGGGTGGACAGCTTTCTACAAGCAGTACTTC | CASSWGWTAFYKQYF
TRBJ2-7 | TRBD2 | many | TRBV9 | TGTGCCAGCAGCCTCAGCGGGAAGAGCTCCTACGAGCAGTACTTC | CASSLSGKSSYEQYF
TRBJ2-3 | TRBD2 | many | TRBV7-2 | TGTGCCAGCAGCTTACGACTAGCGGGAGTTACAGATACGCAGTATTTT | CASSLRLAGVTDTQYF
TRBJ2-1 | TRBD2 | many | TRBV20-1 | TGCAGTGCTAGAGAACGGACTAGCGGGAACTACAATGAGCAGTTCTTC | CSARERTSGNYNEQFF
TRBJ2-7 | - | few | TRBV27 | TGTGCCAGCAGTTTACAAGGGTCTGTCGGCGAGCAGTACTTC | CASSLQGSVGEQYF
TRBJ1-5 | - | - | TRBV12-3/TRBV12-4 | TGTGCCAGCAGTTTGTTTACGGGCAATCAGACACAGCATTTT | CASSLFTGNQTQHF
TRBJ2-2 | TRBD2 | many | TRBV19 | TGTGCCAGTAGTGGACTAGCGGGAGACGTCGGGGAGCTGTTTTTT | CASSGLAGDVGELFF
TRBJ2-3 | TRBD2 | once | TRBV30 | TGTGCCTGGAGTACAGTAAGGCTAGCGGGAGGAGATACGCAGTATTTT | CAWSTVRLAGGDTQYF
TRBJ2-1 | - | many | TRBV20-1 | TGCAGTGCTCCGAGCGGAGGGGGGGTCGAGCAGTTCTTC | CSAPSGGGVEQFF
TRBJ2-7 | TRBD2 | - | TRBV12-3/TRBV12-4 | TGTGCCAGCAGCCAAGCGGCGGGAGGTCTAGACGAGCAGTACTTC | CASSQAAGGLDEQYF
TRBJ1-3 | TRBD1 | many | TRBV5-1 | TGCGCCAGCAGGGACAGGCCCTCGACTGGAAACACCATATATTTT | CASRDRPSTGNTIYF
TRBJ2-2 | - | many | TRBV19 | TGTGCCAGTAGATCGGACGCGAACACCGGGGAGCTGTTTTTT | CASRSDANTGELFF
TRBJ1-1 | - | few | TRBV19 | TGTGCCAGTAGTATAATGGAGGCCCCGGCTGAAGCTTTCTTT | CASSIMEAPAEAFF
TRBJ2-7 | TRBD1 | - | TRBV6-2/TRBV6-3 | TGTGCCAGCAGTGACAACAGGGGCCCGTCCCATTACTTC | CASSDNRGPSHYF
TRBJ1-3 | - | few | TRBV6-2/TRBV6-3 | TGTGCCAGCATCCTGGGGCTCCAGGGGTTTAGAAACACCATATATTTT | CASILGLQGFRNTIYF
TRBJ2-7 | - | - | TRBV19 | TGTGCCTCTTCAATGACCCCAGGGGGGGAGCAGTACTTC | CASSMTPGGEQYF
TRBJ2-7 | - | - | TRBV6-5 | TGTGCCAGCAGTTACGCCGGGGCGTCGGTCTACGAGCAGTACTTC | CASSYAGASVYEQYF
TRBJ2-1 | - | many | TRBV24-1 | TGTGCCACCAGTGATTGGAACGGACAAAATGAGCAGTTCTTC | CATSDWNGQNEQFF
TRBJ1-2 | TRBD1 | many | TRBV5-1 | TGCGCCAGCAGCTTTGTACAGGGGAGGTTGAGCTATGGCTACACCTTC | CASSFVQGRLSYGYTF
TRBJ1-2 | - | many | TRBV7-3 | TGTGCCAGCAGTTCAGTAACCGGGGAGGGCTACACCTTC | CASSSVTGEGYTF
TRBJ2-7 | - | many | TRBV27 | TGTGCCAGCAGTCTCCAGGGTAACGAGCAGTACTTC | CASSLQGNEQYF
TRBJ2-1 | - | few | TRBV7-9 | TGTGCCAGCAGCCCGCTGGGACTTCCTGCCTACAATGAGCAGTTCTTC | CASSPLGLPAYNEQFF
TRBJ1-2 | - | many | TRBV2 | TGTGCCAGCAGTGAACGAGGAGGGGGCTACACCTTC | CASSERGGGYTF
TRBJ1-2 | - | few | TRBV7-2 | TGTGTCAGCAGCTTAGACCCGCGGAGGGCGAGCGAAGGCTACACCTTC | CVSSLDPRRASEGYTF
TRBJ2-2 | TRBD2 | few | TRBV5-1 | TGCGCCAGCAGCTTGGAGACTAGCGGTACCACCGTGGAGCTGTTTTTT | CASSLETSGTTVELFF
TRBJ2-5 | - | many | TRBV28 | TGTGCCAGCAAGGATTTTCCGGTCACCTTCCAAGAGACCCAGTACTTC | CASKDFPVTFQETQYF
TRBJ2-3 | - | few | TRBV11-1 | TGTGCCAGCAGCTCGTACGGGGATACGCAGTATTTT | CASSSYGDTQYF
TRBJ1-5 | TRBD1 | many | TRBV12-3/TRBV12-4 | TGTGCCAGCAGTTTGGGACAGGGTTTTAAGCCCCAGCATTTT | CASSLGQGFKPQHF
TRBJ2-7 | TRBD2 | many | TRBV5-6 | TGTGCCAGCACGGGGGTAGCGGGAGGGTACGAGCAGTACTTC | CASTGVAGGYEQYF
TRBJ1-1 | - | few | TRBV12-3/TRBV12-4 | TGTGCCAGCATTTCATGGGGGGGAATCACTGAAGCTTTCTTT | CASISWGGITEAFF
TRBJ2-3 | TRBD2 | many | TRBV29-1 | TGCAGCGCCGAGGGTCTAGCGGGGGGCACAGATACGCAGTATTTT | CSAEGLAGGTDTQYF
TRBJ2-5 | TRBD1 | many | TRBV6-1 | TGTGCCAGCAGTGAAGGACAGGGGTCGTTGCAAGAGACCCAGTACTTC | CASSEGQGSLQETQYF
TRBJ1-1 | - | many | TRBV30 | TGTGCTGCAGGGGAGAGGAACACTGAAGCTTTCTTT | CAAGERNTEAFF
TRBJ2-7 | - | - | TRBV6-1 | TGTGCCAGCAGTTATTCTCAGGGGACCTACGAGCAGTACTTC | CASSYSQGTYEQYF
TRBJ2-7 | TRBD1 | many | TRBV5-1 | TGCGCCAGCAGCCCGGGACAGGGGGCGAGTGAGCAGTACTTC | CASSPGQGASEQYF
TRBJ1-5 | - | - | TRBV19 | TGTGCCAGTAGTACCGGGGAATTAGGAGATCAGCCCCAGCATTTT | CASSTGELGDQPQHF
TRBJ2-7 | - | many | TRBV20-1 | TGCAGTGCTAGCCCCCCGCGACTCGGCGAGCAGTACTTC | CSASPPRLGEQYF
TRBJ2-2 | - | - | TRBV10-1 | TGCGCCAGTAGTTGTCAGGCGAACACCGGGGAGCTGTTTTTT | CASSCQANTGELFF
TRBJ1-6 | - | few | TRBV7-3 | TGTGCCAGCAGCTTAGCCCCACATTCACCCCTCCACTTT | CASSLAPHSPLHF
TRBJ2-7 | - | many | TRBV12-3/TRBV12-4 | TGTGCCAGCAGTTTAGGGATCTACGAGCAGTACTTC | CASSLGIYEQYF